The clone carrying this T cell receptor beta chain showed up just once. The sample belongs to a study of cytomegalovirus exposure and HLA in healthy donors. The PCR had 60 Vbeta and 13 Jbeta primers. Libraries were prepared by immunoSEQ multiplex PCR; TCRdb keeps only in-frame clonotypes and omits some of them. The sample has roughly 190,000 clones; roughly 80% are singletons. Specimen: PBMCs. The source of this sequence is a woman aged 18-35 years in good health and CMV-seronegative.

The CDR3 sequence: CASSLEAGVVVEQYF. CDR3 in DNA: TGTGCCAGCAGCTTGGAGGCAGGGGTGGTTGTCGAGCAGTACTTC. The chain links TRBV5-8 to TRBJ2-7, with a weak D call TRBD1 (6 bases). Trimming took off 0 bases at V and 6 bases at J, with 16 bases between the two ends. Germline values: CDR1 SGHTS, CDR2 YDEGEE. This CDR3 contains 15 residues. Full variable domain (remainder filled in from reference TRBV5-8 and TRBJ2-7): EAGVTQSPTHLIKTRGQQATLRCSPISGHTSVYWYQQALGLGLQFLLWYDEGEERNRGNFPPRFSGRQFPNYSSELNVNALELEDSALYLCASSLEAGVVVEQYFGPGTRLTVT.